This record concerns one TCR beta chain sequence. This clonotype was seen only once. Its antigen has not been determined. One junction end disagrees with the germline gene, perhaps due to a read error. Libraries of naive CD8 T cells were generated from roughly 20,000 to 1,000,000 sorted cells, with 10%, 30% or 50% of the purified RNA used. Naive CD8 T cells, defined as CD8+CD4-CCR7+CD45RA+, were FACS-sorted into RLT Plus buffer on a BD FACSAria II. Roughly ten TCR copies' worth of Jurkat RNA were spiked into roughly 17,000-1,100,000 naive CD8 T cell samples to test detection sensitivity. CD8 T cells were enriched using RosetteSep CD8+ T Cell Enrichment Cocktail and Ficoll-Paque, and the enriched cells then underwent ACK red cell lysis. These data originate in a study of molecular identifiers for immune sequencing clone quantification (dated by TCRdb to the late 2010s). General notes on the study: For a replicate experiment, RNA from about 21,000 or 97,000 naive CD8 T cells was divided into five aliquots, of which four were sequenced. This methods study benchmarked molecular-identifier clustering-based TCR repertoire sequencing (MIDCIRS) and TCR RNA copy counting, using CD8 T cells to do so.

The library was built by means of PCR. For sequencing, an Illumina HiSeq 4000 was employed. Bulk TCR libraries were prepared as previously described, using TCR primers listed in Table S5. Total RNA was purified with the Qiagen AllPrep DNA/RNA kit. Reads from multiple sequencing runs of the same library were pooled before analysis. The published analysis was carried out like this. Reads were retained only if their TCR constant sequence matched exactly, and those retained reads were trimmed to 150 nt and grouped according to their 12-nt molecular barcodes. Reads in each barcode group were sub-clustered using a 15% Levenshtein threshold, and a quality-weighted consensus sequence was built for each RNA molecule. Non-functional sequences were removed, as were lower-count sequences one edit away from another. Barcode sub-clusters with fewer than 20% of the maximum read count were removed, based on fitting two negative binomial distributions. TCRdb reprocessed the public reads (quality trimming at Q25 with fastp, clone calling with MiXCR) and kept in-frame beta chains. Every distinct CDR3 protein forms one entry, paired with its most common genes and DNA. In this record, the V and J calls reflect TCRdb's handling and not the investigators' own analysis. The sample includes about 65,000 distinct CDR3 sequences, with about 17% observed a single time. The top ten clonotypes cover about 1.5% of the sample.

Results the study describes overall, beyond this receptor: In CMV-specific effector cells, clones with more than 20 RNA copies accounted for over 99% of molecules, whereas in naive cells such clones accounted for under 1%. Naive libraries contained spiked-in Jurkat TCR RNA (around ten copies' worth), which is not part of the donor repertoire. The sizes of highly expanded clones could end up underestimated when identical TCR molecules share a barcode. Modeling estimated around 3 recovered TCR RNA copies per cell, compared with about 10 by digital PCR, which implies roughly 30% capture efficiency. When barcode sub-clustering was not used, chimeric consensus sequences inflated TCR diversity, with chimeras reaching as high as 47%. Spiked-in Jurkat TCR RNA equivalent to a single cell was reported to be detectable even among one million naive CD8 T cells.

The sequence came from a human donor in good health. Some libraries in this study had Jurkat cell RNA spiked in. Source material: naive CD8+ T cells from blood, with Jurkat cell RNA spiked in. Interpreted using the paper, the cell subset or site label stands for: FACS-sorted CD8+CD4-CCR7+CD45RA+ naive T cells.

The CDR3 reads CASSLDAGSSSYDEQFF. The sequenced DNA is TGTGCCAGTAGCTTAGACGCGGGGAGTAGCTCCTACGATGAGCAGTTCTTC. The sequence joins TRBV7-2 to TRBJ2-1, with a tentative D gene TRBD2 over 6 matching bases. The CDR3 covers 17 residues, taking in both the cysteine and the phenylalanine. Only CDR3 DNA remains: 51 bases, in frame from the first base. Per the germline V gene, SGHTA is the CDR1 and FQGNSA is the CDR2.